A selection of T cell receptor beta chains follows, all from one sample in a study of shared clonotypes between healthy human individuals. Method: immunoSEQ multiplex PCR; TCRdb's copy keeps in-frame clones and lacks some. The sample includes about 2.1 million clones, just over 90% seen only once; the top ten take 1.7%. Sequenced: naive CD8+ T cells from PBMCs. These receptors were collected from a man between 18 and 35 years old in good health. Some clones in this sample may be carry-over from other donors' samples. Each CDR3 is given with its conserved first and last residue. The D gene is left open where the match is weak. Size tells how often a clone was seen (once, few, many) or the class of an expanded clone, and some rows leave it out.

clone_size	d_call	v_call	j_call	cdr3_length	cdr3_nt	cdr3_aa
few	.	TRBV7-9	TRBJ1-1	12	TGTGCCAGCACCCTTTTGACGGACGAAGCTTTCTTT	CASTLLTDEAFF
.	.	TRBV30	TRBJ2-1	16	TGTGCCTGGAGTATGGGACCATCCCAACCGGACAATGAGCAGTTCTTC	CAWSMGPSQPDNEQFF
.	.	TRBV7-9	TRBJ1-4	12	TGTGCCAGCACCTCGGGGGGTGAAAAACTGTTTTTT	CASTSGGEKLFF
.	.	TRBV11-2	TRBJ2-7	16	TGTGCCAGCAGCTTAGCTGGACCGATGCTCTCCTACGAGCAGTACTTC	CASSLAGPMLSYEQYF
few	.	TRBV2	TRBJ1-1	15	TGTGCCAGCAGTGACCCCGGTGGACATAACACTGAAGCTTTCTTT	CASSDPGGHNTEAFF
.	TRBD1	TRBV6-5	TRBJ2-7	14	TGTGCCAGCAGACCGACAGGGGTTCGGTACGAGCAGTACTTC	CASRPTGVRYEQYF
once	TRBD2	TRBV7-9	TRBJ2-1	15	TGTGCCAGCAGCTCCGGGACTAGCGGCCACAATGAGCAGTTCTTC	CASSSGTSGHNEQFF
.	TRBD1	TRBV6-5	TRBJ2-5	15	TGTGCCAGCAGTACTCCCGGGACAGTGGGGGAGACCCAGTACTTC	CASSTPGTVGETQYF
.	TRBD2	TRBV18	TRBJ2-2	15	TGTGCCAGCTCACCACCGACTAGCGGCACCGGGGAGCTGTTTTTT	CASSPPTSGTGELFF
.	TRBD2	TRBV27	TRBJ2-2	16	TGTGCCAGCAGTTGGTCTAGCGGAGTGAACACCGGGGAGCTGTTTTTT	CASSWSSGVNTGELFF
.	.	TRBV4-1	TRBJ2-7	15	TGCGCCAGCAGCCAAGCCCTCAGTAGTCTCTACGAGCAGTACTTC	CASSQALSSLYEQYF
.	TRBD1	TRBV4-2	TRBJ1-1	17	TGTGCCAGCAGCCAACCCGGGACAGGGGGGCTGAGGACTGAAGCTTTCTTT	CASSQPGTGGLRTEAFF
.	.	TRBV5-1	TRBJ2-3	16	TGCGCCAGCAGCTTGGATGTCCGGCTCAGGGCAGATACGCAGTATTTT	CASSLDVRLRADTQYF
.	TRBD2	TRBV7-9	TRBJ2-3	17	TGTGCCAGCAGCCCCCCCCGAGGTCGGGAGGGGGCAGATACGCAGTATTTT	CASSPPRGREGADTQYF
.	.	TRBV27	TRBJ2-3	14	TGTGCCAGCATTTCGGGAGAGGGCACAGATACGCAGTATTTT	CASISGEGTDTQYF
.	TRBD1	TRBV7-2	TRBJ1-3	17	TGTGCCAGCAGCTTCAAACAGGGGGCAGAAACTGGAAACACCATATATTTT	CASSFKQGAETGNTIYF
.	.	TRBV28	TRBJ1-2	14	TGTGCCAGCAGAACAATCAGGAGGAACTATGGCTACACCTTC	CASRTIRRNYGYTF
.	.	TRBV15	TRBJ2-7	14	TGTGCCACCAGCCGGGTGCAGTTCTCCTACGAGCAGTACTTC	CATSRVQFSYEQYF
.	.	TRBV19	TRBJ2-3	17	TGTGCCAGTAGTCCGCAACAGGTGCCACCTGAGCAAGATACGCAGTATTTT	CASSPQQVPPEQDTQYF
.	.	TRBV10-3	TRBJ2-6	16	TGTGCCATCAGTGAACAGGACTACTCTGGGGCCAACGTCCTGACTTTC	CAISEQDYSGANVLTF
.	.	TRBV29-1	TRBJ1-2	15	TGCAGCGTCCTACATAGGGGGGGAAGGGTCTATGGCTACACCTTC	CSVLHRGGRVYGYTF
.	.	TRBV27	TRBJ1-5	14	TGTGCCAGCAGTTTATCAGGGTACAATCAGCCCCAGCATTTT	CASSLSGYNQPQHF
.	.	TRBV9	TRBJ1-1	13	TGTGCCAGCAGCGTAGCTACGGACACTGAAGCTTTCTTT	CASSVATDTEAFF
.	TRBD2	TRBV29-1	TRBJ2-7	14	TGCAGCGTTGGGCAAGCGGGATCGTCCTACGAGCAGTACTTC	CSVGQAGSSYEQYF
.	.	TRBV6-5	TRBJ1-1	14	TGTGCCAGCAGACCACCTTTTAGGGGAACTGAAGCTTTCTTT	CASRPPFRGTEAFF